The 24 T cell receptor beta chains listed next were all sequenced from one sample in a study of cytomegalovirus exposure and HLA in healthy donors (dated by TCRdb to 2016 to 2017). The method was the immunoSEQ multiplex PCR assay. For the multiplex PCR, a mixture combining 60 forward primers for TCR Vbeta segments and 13 reverse primers for TCR Jbeta segments was used. Drawn from immuneACCESS, this table holds only the in-frame rearrangements with V and J called that TCRdb kept. Clones are partly lost; checked studies trace under half to an unresolved V gene and leave the rest unexplained. In all, the sample holds some 130,000 clones, and 77% of those were seen once. Together, the top ten hold 4.2% of the sample. Material for sequencing was PBMCs. The source of these receptors is a male donor in good health and CMV-seropositive.

This clone was detected a few times. The chain uses TRBV27 and TRBJ2-2, with TRBD2 matching over 7 bases. V shed 6 bases, J shed 6 bases, and the junction held 10 bases outside the gene matches. Germline V gene sequence: CDR1 MNHEY, CDR2 SMNVEV (reference sequence). The CDR3 has 15 residues. The CDR3 here is CASRPRDYRAGELFF. The CDR3, as DNA: TGTGCCAGCAGGCCGCGGGACTACCGGGCCGGGGAGCTGTTTTTT.

The chain carries TRBV5-1 and TRBJ2-3; 8 positions match TRBD1. The V and J ends lost 3 bases and 4 bases, in that order; junction bases with no gene match: 7. This CDR3 is built from 15 residues. The germline V gene has CDR1 SGHRS and CDR2 YFSETQ. CDR3 sequence reads: CASSSLGQGPDTQYF. DNA for the CDR3: TGCGCCAGCAGCTCTTTAGGACAGGGCCCAGATACGCAGTATTTT.

The J gene is TRBJ2-7, the V gene TRBV18, with D hard to call. Trimming removed 2 bases from V and 3 bases from J, with 17 bases in between. Germline CDR1 and CDR2: KGHSH and LQKENI. The CDR3 contains 16 residues. The CDR3 nucleotides read TGTGCCAGCTCACCAATTAGAATCCTCCCAAACTACGAGCAGTACTTC. It yields the protein CASSPIRILPNYEQYF. Full variable domain (missing parts from reference TRBV18 and TRBJ2-7): NAGVMQNPRHLVRRRGQEARLRCSPMKGHSHVYWYRQLPEEGLKFMVYLQKENIIDESGMPKERFSAEFPKEGPSILRIQQVVRGDSAAYFCASSPIRILPNYEQYFGPGTRLTVT.

The chain is built from TRBV28 and TRBJ1-2, with 8 bases lining up with TRBD1. Germline trimming cut 2 bases from V and 4 bases from J; bases unmatched to any gene: 3. The CDR3 is made up of 14 amino acids. Germline-derived CDR1 and CDR2 are MDHEN and SYDVKM. The CDR3 bases are TGTGCCAGCAGTTTACGGACAGGGTCCTATGGCTACACCTTC. It yields the protein CASSLRTGSYGYTF.

The CDR3 DNA reads as TGTGCCAGCAGCTTCGGGACTAGCGCGGACAATGAGCAGTTCTTC. Protein product: CASSFGTSADNEQFF. This sequence joins TRBV7-6 and TRBJ2-1; TRBD2 matches 10 bases. CDR1 and CDR2 from the germline V gene are SGHVS and FNYEAQ. V shed 3 bases, J shed 5 bases, and the junction held 4 bases outside the gene matches. This CDR3 comprises 15 residues.

This clone appeared once. The chain employs TRBV6-6 and TRBJ2-7, with 9 bases that match TRBD2. There are 13 residues in the CDR3. With V trimmed by 7 bases and J by 3 bases, 4 bases remained unmatched. Germline CDR1 and CDR2: MNHNY and SVGAGI (reference sequence). CDR3 in DNA: TGTGCCAGCACAGATAGCGGGAGCTACGAGCAGTACTTC. Translated, it gives CASTDSGSYEQYF.

This clone was recorded only once. The chain links TRBV5-4 to TRBJ2-1; maybe TRBD2 (5 bases). Trimming took 2 bases from V and 4 from J, leaving 7 bases between them. The CDR3 is 13 amino acids. Germline V gives CDR1 SGHNT, CDR2 YYREEE (reference sequence). The CDR3 reads CASSFSGYNEQFF. CDR3 coding DNA: TGTGCCAGCAGCTTTTCGGGATACAATGAGCAGTTCTTC.

The V call is TRBV5-1, the J call TRBJ2-3, with no clear D. The CDR3 length is 14 residues. V was shortened by 1 base and J by 0 bases, with 6 bases between the two germline ends. Germline CDR1 is SGHRS and CDR2 is YFSETQ. The chain's CDR3 is CASSLHSSTDTQYF. The DNA for the CDR3 is TGCGCCAGCAGCTTGCACTCTAGCACAGATACGCAGTATTTT.

The chain employs TRBV27 and TRBJ2-7; no firm D call. Per germline, CDR1 MNHEY and CDR2 SMNVEV (reference sequence). V was cut by 0 bases and J by 0 bases, with 9 bases left in between. The CDR3 is 15 residues long. CDR3 DNA: TGTGCCAGCAGTTTATCGTATTCGGGCTCCTACGAGCAGTACTTC. Its protein is CASSLSYSGSYEQYF.

The chain couples TRBV10-3 to TRBJ2-3; tentative D call: TRBD2 (6 bases). The CDR3 loop spans 16 amino acids. Trimming removed 2 bases from V and 6 bases from J, with 18 bases in between. The germline gives CDR1 ENHRY, CDR2 SYGVKD. Here the CDR3 DNA reads TGTGCCATCAGTGAGGGAAGGGGACTCGGCCGGGATACGCAGTATTTT. This gives the protein CAISEGRGLGRDTQYF.

This clone has a single count. The gene calls are TRBV29-1 and TRBJ1-2; D not resolved. Germline CDR1 reads SQVTM; CDR2 reads ANQGSEA. The V end was cut by 5 bases, the J end by 2 bases, with 12 bases between. CDR3 size: 13 residues. This CDR3 reads CSVLATSNYGYTF. As DNA, the CDR3 is TGCAGCGTTTTAGCGACCTCCAACTATGGCTACACCTTC.

The rearrangement joins TRBV6-4 to TRBJ2-3; TRBD2 matches 13 bases. Germline V gives CDR1 MRHNA, CDR2 SNTAGT. The length of the CDR3 is 15 residues. Trimming removed 3 bases from V and 4 bases from J; junction bases left unmatched: 1. This chain's CDR3 is CASSETSGGADTQYF. In DNA, the CDR3 is TGTGCCAGCAGTGAAACTAGCGGGGGGGCAGATACGCAGTATTTT.

This chain uses TRBV9 with TRBJ2-1; 7 bases line up with TRBD2. Trimming at V came to 4 bases and at J to 5 bases, leaving 9 bases not matched to a gene. Germline lookup yields CDR1 SGDLS and CDR2 YYNGEE. The CDR3 contains 15 residues. The CDR3 nucleotides read TGTGCCAGCAGCCGGCCCGGGGGGTCAAACAATGAGCAGTTCTTC. Translated, it gives CASSRPGGSNNEQFF.

This clone occurred a few times. The chain is built from TRBV2 and TRBJ1-1; 10 bases are a match to TRBD1. CDR1 SNHLY and CDR2 FYNNEI come from the germline V gene. The J segment lost 4 bases and the V segment lost 6 bases, leaving 5 bases of the junction unmatched. CDR3 size: 14 residues. CDR3 coding DNA: TGTGCCAGCAGAGAGACAGGGGGCGGCACTGAAGCTTTCTTT. Amino acid sequence: CASRETGGGTEAFF.

This clone is a singleton in its sample. The chain combines TRBV29-1 with TRBJ1-1; unclear D gene. The V gene lost 6 bases and the J gene lost 9 bases, with 14 bases spanning the gap. Germline CDR1 reads SQVTM; CDR2 reads ANQGSEA. The CDR3 contains 11 residues. The CDR3 bases are TGCAGCGTACGCCCGACAAGGCAAGCTTTCTTT. Translated: CSVRPTRQAFF.

Turning to this clone: Germline is not matched at one junction end, which may reflect a read error. V is TRBV11-2 and J is TRBJ2-6; D is possibly TRBD1 (5 bases). The CDR3 length is 15 residues. Germline CDR1 and CDR2: SGHAT and FQNNGV. The CDR3 loop is CASSLAGSGANGLTF. The CDR3 DNA follows: TGTGCCAGCAGCTTAGCCGGATCTGGGGCCAACGGCCTGACTTTC. Supplemented by reference TRBV11-2 and TRBJ2-6, the full variable domain reads EAGVAQSPRYKIIEKRQSVAFWCNPISGHATLYWYQQILGQGPKLLIQFQNNGVVDDSQLPKDRFSAERLKGVDSTLKIQPAKLEDSAVYLCASSLAGSGANGLTFGAGSRLTVL.

The rearrangement links TRBV11-2 to TRBJ2-7, with 7 bases fitting TRBD2. After removal of 1 base from V and 6 bases from J, the junction contained 3 bases not matched to a gene. This CDR3 spans 13 amino acids. Germline V gene data show CDR1 as SGHAT and CDR2 as FQNNGV. CDR3 in DNA: TGTGCCAGCAGCTTAGGTTCGGGGGGCGAGCAGTACTTC. Amino acid sequence: CASSLGSGGEQYF.

V gene TRBV15 combines with J gene TRBJ2-5, with D maybe TRBD2 (6 bases). This CDR3 has 14 residues. V was pared by 5 bases and J by 7 bases, with 17 bases between. CDR1 is LNHNV and CDR2 is YYDKDF in the germline V gene (reference sequence). The CDR3: CATSGIMTGGTQYF. The CDR3 coding sequence is TGTGCCACCAGCGGAATTATGACCGGGGGGACCCAGTACTTC.

The chain employs TRBV7-2 and TRBJ2-7; 8 nucleotides align to TRBD2. Germline assignment: CDR1 SGHTA and CDR2 FQGNSA. CDR3 length: 15 amino acids. The V gene end was trimmed by 0 bases and the J gene end by 4 bases; junction bases not matched to a gene: 5. CDR3 bases: TGTGCCAGCAGCTTAGCGACTAGCGCACAATACGAGCAGTACTTC. This encodes CASSLATSAQYEQYF.

The chain employs TRBV6-1 and TRBJ2-7; 8 positions match TRBD1. CDR3 size: 14 residues. With 10 bases clipped from V and 2 bases from J, the junction kept 10 bases outside the gene matches. Looked up from germline, CDR1 is MNHNS and CDR2 is SASEGT. In nucleotides, the CDR3 is TGTGCCACCAAACCGGACAGGGCCACCTACGAGCAGTACTTC. Translation gives CATKPDRATYEQYF.

J is TRBJ2-7 and V is TRBV28; TRBD1 matches 9 bases. Germline assignment: CDR1 MDHEN and CDR2 SYDVKM. The CDR3 runs to 15 residues. V lost 5 bases, J lost 5 bases, and 10 bases stayed unmatched. This chain's CDR3 is CASSATGQGFHEQYF. CDR3 coding DNA: TGTGCCAGCAGTGCAACGGGACAGGGATTCCACGAGCAGTACTTC.

This clone has only one observation. The chain carries TRBV6-4 and TRBJ2-3, with 10 bases aligning to TRBD2. V shed 5 bases, J shed 6 bases, and the junction held 2 bases outside the gene matches. The germline gives CDR1 MRHNA, CDR2 SNTAGT. The CDR3 is made up of 13 amino acids. CDR3 protein: CASSKREGDTQYF. The CDR3 bases are TGTGCCAGCAGTAAGCGGGAGGGGGATACGCAGTATTTT.

The chain employs TRBV5-1 and TRBJ1-2; TRBD1 matches at 10 bases. Germline assignment: CDR1 SGHRS and CDR2 YFSETQ. The CDR3 consists of 15 residues. The trim removed 0 bases at V and 7 bases at J, leaving 6 bases unmatched. CDR3 sequence: CASSLGGQGYIGYTF. Written as DNA, the CDR3 is TGCGCCAGCAGCTTGGGGGGACAGGGGTACATTGGCTACACCTTC.

J is TRBJ2-7 and V is TRBV28; D remains ambiguous. This CDR3 has 13 residues. The V and J ends lost 8 bases and 1 base respectively, with 12 bases between them. Germline CDR1 reads MDHEN; CDR2 reads SYDVKM. CDR3 bases: TGTGCCAGCTCCCTACGCCCGTCCTACGAGCAGTACTTC. It encodes CASSLRPSYEQYF.